What follows describes a single TCR beta chain. Its antigen is unknown. In germline, CDR1 is SNHLY, CDR2 FYNNEI. Trimming removed 8 bases from V and 7 bases from J; junction bases left unmatched: 12. The CDR3 loop spans 15 amino acids. The sample originates from a study of blood T cells in healthy people across ages. Together with a sample-barcoded 5' primer, a J-beta primer mix was included in a second PCR lasting about 6 to 11 cycles. MiXCR, run by TCRdb on the 5' RACE reads, gives a single entry per CDR3 protein. The sample lists 1.5 million to 1.8 million distinct CDR3 sequences; about 42% were seen once. Study findings and constraints: Naive CD4+ cells and diversity were both higher in long-lived donors than in aged donors.

Sequences were obtained from blood. The sequence came from a woman aged 18-29 years in good health. The V call is TRBV2, the J call TRBJ2-2; TRBD1 matches 8 bases. In DNA form, the CDR3 reads TGTGCCAGCGGCGACCGACAGGGGAGTTACGGGGAGCTGTTTTTT. It encodes CASGDRQGSYGELFF.